This T cell receptor beta chain was identified during a study of blood T cell repertoires in COVID-19. Clones were sequenced by immunoSEQ multiplex PCR, and TCRdb holds only the in-frame ones, with some missing. The sample lists approximately 200,000 clones; 89% were seen once. Sequencing was performed on PBMCs or T cells enriched from blood (not recorded which). The TCR comes from a woman in her thirties or forties with acute COVID-19.

The DNA of the CDR3 is TGTGCCAGCAGCCAAGAGGAATTCACAGGGAATGGCTACACCTTC. Amino acid sequence: CASSQEEFTGNGYTF. The J gene is TRBJ1-2, the V gene TRBV3-1 (or the pseudogene TRBV3-2); a weak D match, TRBD1 (6 bases). Germline V gene sequence: CDR1 LGHDT, CDR2 YNNKEL (reference sequence). Trimming left V 0 bases short and J 6 bases short, with 14 bases between. The CDR3 sequence is 15 residues long.